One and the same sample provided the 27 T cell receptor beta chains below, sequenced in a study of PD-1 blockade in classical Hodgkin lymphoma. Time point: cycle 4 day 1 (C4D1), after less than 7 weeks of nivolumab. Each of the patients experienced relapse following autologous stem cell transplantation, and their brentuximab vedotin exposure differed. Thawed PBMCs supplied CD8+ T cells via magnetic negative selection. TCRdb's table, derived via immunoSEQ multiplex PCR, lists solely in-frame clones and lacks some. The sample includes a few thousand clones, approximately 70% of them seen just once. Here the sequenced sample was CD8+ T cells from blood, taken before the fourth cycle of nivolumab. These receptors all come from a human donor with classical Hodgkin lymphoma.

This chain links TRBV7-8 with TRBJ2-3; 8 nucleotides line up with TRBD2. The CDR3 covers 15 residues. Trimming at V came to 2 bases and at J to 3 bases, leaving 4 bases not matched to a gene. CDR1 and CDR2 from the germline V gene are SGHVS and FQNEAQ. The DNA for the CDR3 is TGTGCCAGCAGCTTAACGATAGCGGGAACAGATACGCAGTATTTT. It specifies CASSLTIAGTDTQYF.

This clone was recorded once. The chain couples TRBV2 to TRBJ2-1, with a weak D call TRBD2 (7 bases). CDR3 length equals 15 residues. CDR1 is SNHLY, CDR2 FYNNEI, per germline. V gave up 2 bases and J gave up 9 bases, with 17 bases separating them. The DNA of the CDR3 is TGTGCCAGCAGTGAATGGGGGGGGCCTTACGGTGAGCAGTTCTTC. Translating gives CASSEWGGPYGEQFF.

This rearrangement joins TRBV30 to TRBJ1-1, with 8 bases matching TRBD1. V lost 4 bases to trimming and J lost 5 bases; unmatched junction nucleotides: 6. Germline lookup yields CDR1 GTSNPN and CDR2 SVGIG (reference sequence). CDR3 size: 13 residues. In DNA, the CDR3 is TGTGCCTGGAAAGACAGGGGAAAGACTGAAGCTTTCTTT. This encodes CAWKDRGKTEAFF.

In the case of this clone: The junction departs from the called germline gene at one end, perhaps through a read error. The CDR3 DNA sequence: TGTGCCAGCAGCTTCCGGGACGGAAACACTGAAGCTTTCTTT. This codes for CASSFRDGNTEAFF. The chain is built from TRBV5-3 and TRBJ1-1, with D possibly being TRBD1 (5 bases). TRBV5-3 carries the ORF label, with uncertain function. This CDR3 has 14 amino acids.

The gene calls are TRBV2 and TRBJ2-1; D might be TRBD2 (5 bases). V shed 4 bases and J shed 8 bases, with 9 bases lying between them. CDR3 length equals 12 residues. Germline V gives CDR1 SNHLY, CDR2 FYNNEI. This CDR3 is CASSGGLDEQFF. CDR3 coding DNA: TGTGCCAGCAGTGGAGGGTTGGATGAGCAGTTCTTC.

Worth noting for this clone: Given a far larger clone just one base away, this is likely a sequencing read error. CDR3 DNA: TGTGCCAGCAGCCCCGGGACCGACTCCTACAATGAGCAGTTCTTC. This codes for CASSPGTDSYNEQFF. The chain joins TRBV11-3 to TRBJ2-1; the D gene could be TRBD1 or TRBD2 (5 bases each). Trimming stripped 5 bases from V and 0 bases from J, with 11 bases between. The CDR3 length is 15 residues. The V gene's germline CDR1 is SGHNT and CDR2 YENEEA.

CDR3 protein: CASSQDDSGEQYF. The CDR3 coding sequence is TGCGCCAGCAGCCAAGATGACAGCGGCGAGCAGTACTTC. This chain uses TRBV4-1 with TRBJ2-7; D may correspond to TRBD1 or TRBD2 (5 bases each). CDR3 length equals 13 residues. V shed 0 bases and J shed 6 bases, with 9 bases lying between them. Germline CDR1 is MGHRA and CDR2 is YSYEKL.

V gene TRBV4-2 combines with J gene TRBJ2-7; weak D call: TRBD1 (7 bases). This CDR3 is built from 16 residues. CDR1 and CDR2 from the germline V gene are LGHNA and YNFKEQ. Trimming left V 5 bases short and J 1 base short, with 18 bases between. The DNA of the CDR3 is TGTGCCAGCAGCTCTCCGCCGGCAGGGGGGTCCTACGAGCAGTACTTC. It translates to CASSSPPAGGSYEQYF.

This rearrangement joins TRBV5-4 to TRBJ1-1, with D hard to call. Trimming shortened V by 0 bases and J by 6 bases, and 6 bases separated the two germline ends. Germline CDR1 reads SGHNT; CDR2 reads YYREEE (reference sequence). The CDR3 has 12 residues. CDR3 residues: CASSLASAEAFF. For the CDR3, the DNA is TGTGCCAGCAGCTTGGCCAGTGCTGAAGCTTTCTTT.

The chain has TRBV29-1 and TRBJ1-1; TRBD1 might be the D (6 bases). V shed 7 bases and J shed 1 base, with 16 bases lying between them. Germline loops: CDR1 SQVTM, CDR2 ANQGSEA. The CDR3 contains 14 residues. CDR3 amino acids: CSATSRDKNTEAFF. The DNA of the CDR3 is TGCAGCGCCACAAGCCGGGACAAGAACACTGAAGCTTTCTTT.

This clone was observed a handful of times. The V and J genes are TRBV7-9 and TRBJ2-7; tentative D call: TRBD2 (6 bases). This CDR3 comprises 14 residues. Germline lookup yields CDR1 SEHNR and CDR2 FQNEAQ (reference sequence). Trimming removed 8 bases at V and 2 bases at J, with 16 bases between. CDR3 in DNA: TGTGCCAGCCAGCCTGGGACTTCGGCCTACGAGCAGTACTTC. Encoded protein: CASQPGTSAYEQYF.

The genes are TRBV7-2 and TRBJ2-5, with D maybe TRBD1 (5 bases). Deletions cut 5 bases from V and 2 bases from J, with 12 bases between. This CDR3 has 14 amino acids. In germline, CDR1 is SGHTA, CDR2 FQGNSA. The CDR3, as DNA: TGTGCCAGCAGCCAAAACCCAGGGCAAGAGACCCAGTACTTC. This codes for CASSQNPGQETQYF.

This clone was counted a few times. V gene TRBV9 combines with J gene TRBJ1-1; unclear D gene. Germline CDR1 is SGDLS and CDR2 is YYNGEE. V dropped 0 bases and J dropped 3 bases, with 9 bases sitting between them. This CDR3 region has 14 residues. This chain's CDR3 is CASSVDGVDTEAFF. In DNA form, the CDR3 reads TGTGCCAGCAGCGTAGACGGGGTTGACACTGAAGCTTTCTTT.

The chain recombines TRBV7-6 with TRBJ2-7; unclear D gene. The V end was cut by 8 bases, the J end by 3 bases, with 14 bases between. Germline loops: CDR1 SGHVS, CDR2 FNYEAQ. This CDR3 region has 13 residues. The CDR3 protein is CASAPEADYEQYF. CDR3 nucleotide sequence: TGTGCCAGCGCCCCCGAGGCAGACTACGAGCAGTACTTC.

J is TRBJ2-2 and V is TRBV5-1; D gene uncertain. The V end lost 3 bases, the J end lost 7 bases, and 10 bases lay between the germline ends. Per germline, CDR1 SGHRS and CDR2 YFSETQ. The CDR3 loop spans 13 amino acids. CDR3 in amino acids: CASSYGLGGELFF. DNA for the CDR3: TGCGCCAGCAGCTACGGTTTAGGCGGGGAGCTGTTTTTT.

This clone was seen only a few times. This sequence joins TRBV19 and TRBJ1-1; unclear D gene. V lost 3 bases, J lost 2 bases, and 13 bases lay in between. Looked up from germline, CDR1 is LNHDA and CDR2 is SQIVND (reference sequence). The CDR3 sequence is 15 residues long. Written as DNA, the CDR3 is TGTGCCAGTAGTATTGAAGGAGACAAAAACACTGAAGCTTTCTTT. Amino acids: CASSIEGDKNTEAFF.

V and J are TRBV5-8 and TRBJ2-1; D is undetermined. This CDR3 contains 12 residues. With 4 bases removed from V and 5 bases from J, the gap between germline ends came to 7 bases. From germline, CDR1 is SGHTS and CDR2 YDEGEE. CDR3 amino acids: CASSGWDNEQFF. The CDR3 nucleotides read TGTGCCAGCAGCGGGTGGGACAATGAGCAGTTCTTC.

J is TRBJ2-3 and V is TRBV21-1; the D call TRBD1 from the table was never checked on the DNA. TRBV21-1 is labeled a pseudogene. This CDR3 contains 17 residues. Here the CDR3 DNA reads TGTGCCAGCAGCAAAATTAGGCGACAGGGGGCGAGGGATACGCAGTATTTT. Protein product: CASSKIRRQGARDTQYF.

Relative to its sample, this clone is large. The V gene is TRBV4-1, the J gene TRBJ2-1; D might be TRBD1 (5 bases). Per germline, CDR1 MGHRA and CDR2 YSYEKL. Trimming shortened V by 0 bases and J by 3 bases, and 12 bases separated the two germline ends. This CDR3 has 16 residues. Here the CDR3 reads CASSQDQGTFYNEQFF. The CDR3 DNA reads TGCGCCAGCAGCCAAGATCAGGGCACGTTCTACAATGAGCAGTTCTTC.

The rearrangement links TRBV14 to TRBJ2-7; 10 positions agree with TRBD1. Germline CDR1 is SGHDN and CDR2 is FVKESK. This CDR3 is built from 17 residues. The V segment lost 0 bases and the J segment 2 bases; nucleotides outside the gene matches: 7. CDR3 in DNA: TGTGCCAGCAGCCAAGATAGACTGACAGGGGGCACCTACGAGCAGTACTTC. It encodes CASSQDRLTGGTYEQYF.

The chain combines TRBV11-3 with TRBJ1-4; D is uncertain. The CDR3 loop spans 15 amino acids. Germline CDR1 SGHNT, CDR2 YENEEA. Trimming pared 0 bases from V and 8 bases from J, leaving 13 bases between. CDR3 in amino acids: CASSLEYSSREKLFF. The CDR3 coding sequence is TGTGCCAGCAGCTTAGAGTACAGCAGCCGGGAAAAACTGTTTTTT.

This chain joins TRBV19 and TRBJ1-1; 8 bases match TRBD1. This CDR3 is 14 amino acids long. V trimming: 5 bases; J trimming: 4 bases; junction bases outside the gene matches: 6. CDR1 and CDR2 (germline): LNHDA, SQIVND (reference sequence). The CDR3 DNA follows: TGTGCCAGTAGTCTGACAGGGGTGGGCACTGAAGCTTTCTTT. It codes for CASSLTGVGTEAFF. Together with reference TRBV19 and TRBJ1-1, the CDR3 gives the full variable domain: DGGITQSPKYLFRKEGQNVTLSCEQNLNHDAMYWYRQDPGQGLRLIYYSQIVNDFQKGDIAEGYSVSREKKESFPLTVTSAQKNPTAFYLCASSLTGVGTEAFFGQGTRLTVV.

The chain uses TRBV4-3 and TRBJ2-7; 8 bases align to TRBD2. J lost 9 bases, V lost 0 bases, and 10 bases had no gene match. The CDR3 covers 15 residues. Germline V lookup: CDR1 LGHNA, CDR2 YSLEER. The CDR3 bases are TGCGCCAGCAGCCAAGATCGAGCGGGACTAGAAGGGCAGTACTTC. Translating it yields CASSQDRAGLEGQYF.

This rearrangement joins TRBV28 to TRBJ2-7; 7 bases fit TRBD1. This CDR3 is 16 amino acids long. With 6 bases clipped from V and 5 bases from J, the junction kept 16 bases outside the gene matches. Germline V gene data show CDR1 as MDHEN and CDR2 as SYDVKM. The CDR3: CASRPTLDRVGNEQYF. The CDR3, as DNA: TGTGCCAGCAGGCCAACCCTCGACAGGGTAGGAAACGAGCAGTACTTC.

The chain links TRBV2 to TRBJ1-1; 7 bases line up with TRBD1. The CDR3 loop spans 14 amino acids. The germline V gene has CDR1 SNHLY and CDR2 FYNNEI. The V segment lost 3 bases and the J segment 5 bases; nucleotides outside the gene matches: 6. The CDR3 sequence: CASSEIAGGTEAFF. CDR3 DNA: TGTGCCAGCAGTGAGATAGCAGGGGGAACTGAAGCTTTCTTT. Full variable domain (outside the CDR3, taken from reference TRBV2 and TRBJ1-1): EPEVTQTPSHQVTQMGQEVILRCVPISNHLYFYWYRQILGQKVEFLVSFYNNEISEKSEIFDDQFSVERPDGSNFTLKIRSTKLEDSAMYFCASSEIAGGTEAFFGQGTRLTVV.

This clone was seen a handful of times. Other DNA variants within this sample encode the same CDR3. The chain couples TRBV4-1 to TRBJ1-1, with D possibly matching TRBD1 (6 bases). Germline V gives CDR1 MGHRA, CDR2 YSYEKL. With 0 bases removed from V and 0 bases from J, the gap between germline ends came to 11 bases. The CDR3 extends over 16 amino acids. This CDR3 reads CASSQDHGQMNTEAFF. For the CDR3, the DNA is TGCGCCAGCAGCCAAGATCACGGACAGATGAACACTGAAGCTTTCTTT.

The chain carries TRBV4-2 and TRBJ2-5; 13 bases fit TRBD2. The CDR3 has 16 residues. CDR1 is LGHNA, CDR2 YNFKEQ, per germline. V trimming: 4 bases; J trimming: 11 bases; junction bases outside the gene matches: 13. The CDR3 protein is CASSPPPGTSGAAQYF. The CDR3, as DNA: TGTGCCAGCAGCCCCCCTCCGGGGACTAGCGGGGCTGCGCAGTACTTC.